This T cell receptor (beta chain) originates from a study of T cells after posttransplantation cyclophosphamide listed by TCRdb under 2016. Broadly, across the study: The study tracked T cell repertoire reconstitution by TRB sequencing after myeloablative bone marrow transplantation using posttransplantation cyclophosphamide as GVHD prophylaxis. Up to 3 additional blood samples from 2 to 5.2 years after transplant were also TRB-sequenced in 3 patients, as was pretransplant blood from a handful of patients. Public TRB sequences were searched against a database of over 3,000 sequences associated with responses to pathogens, tumor antigens, self-antigens and alloantigens. Because TRA and TRB clonality correlated tightly in some 10 samples, the subsequent TCR analyses were limited to TRB only. Antigen receptor sequencing was done on samples from over 30 PTCy-treated patients and from over 15 related bone marrow donors of those patients. Blood from every one of the approximately 36 PTCy patients who had 1-year posttransplant specimens underwent TRB sequencing.

PTCy-treated patients were drawn from a prospective multi-institutional clinical trial. Peripheral blood and bone marrow mononuclear cells were isolated by Ficoll-Hypaque density centrifugation and cryopreserved. What the study reported, not specific to this receptor: Across approximately 41 patients, TRB clonality was highly associated with recipient CMV seropositivity and CMV reactivation, and PTCy diversity was similar to diversity in CNI/methotrexate controls. The TRB repertoires of T cells infiltrating skin or GI tract showed only limited overlap with the TRB repertoires of T cells in blood. At 1-2 months, donor-recipient similarity was low but rose over the first year, and the later blood repertoires were often dominated by donor CD8+ memory clones.

Notes on this clone: Its specific antigen is unknown. Base qualities are not at hand, and no much larger clone is one base apart.

Genomic DNA was used for TRB sequencing, which was performed with the immunoSEQ assay at survey resolution or with the hsTCRB kit. Regarding the original processing steps: The immunoSEQ software handled initial read processing, and the LymphoSeq R package was used for repertoire analyses. For each TRB dataset, clonality was calculated as 1 minus normalized Shannon entropy, and the Gini coefficient was computed as well. To infer phenotypes in unsorted samples, TRB sequences from sorted subsets of the recipient or donor were mapped onto unsorted samples from the same recipient. TCRdb provides this immuneACCESS table in a form limited to in-frame rearrangements. Some clones are lacking; in checked studies, under half of them reflect an unresolved V gene, and why the rest are absent is not known. The DNA gave D and trimming, while V, J and clone size come from that table. The sample table contains roughly 49,000 clones; only one count was recorded for 86% of them. The top ten clonotypes cover around 2.8% of the sample.

The CDR3 holds 16 amino acids from the cysteine to the phenylalanine. Only the CDR3 part of the read is kept: 48 bases, read in frame from the first base. Looking up the germline V gene yields CDR1 SGHTA and CDR2 FQGTGA. Trimming accounts for 3 bases at V and 3 bases at J, while the number of junction bases matched to no gene is 4. This clonotype was sampled from a man aged 25-40 years with a blood cancer, CMV-positive, and with a related stem cell donor. The chain is assembled from TRBV7-3 and TRBJ2-6; the central 8 bases match TRBD1. The sequenced sample consisted of PBMCs. The CDR3 protein is CASSLTGVGGANVLTF. The DNA sequence is given as TGTGCCAGCAGCTTGACAGGGGTGGGTGGGGCCAACGTCCTGACTTTC. The variable domain in full, with residues beyond the CDR3 obtained from the reference TRBV7-3 and TRBJ2-6 genes, is GAGVSQTPSNKVTEKGKYVELRCDPISGHTALYWYRQSLGQGPEFLIYFQGTGAADDSGLPNDRFFAVRPEGSVSTLKIQRTERGDSAVYLCASSLTGVGGANVLTFGAGSRLTVL.